This T cell receptor (beta chain) was documented in a study of control samples from healthy donors and cancer patients. Looked up from germline, CDR1 is SNHLY and CDR2 is FYNNEI. The ends were cut back, 6 bases at V and 4 bases at J, with 12 bases in the middle. This CDR3 is 13 amino acids long. Sequencing used immunoSEQ multiplex PCR; TCRdb keeps in-frame clones, though not all of them. This sample carries about 74,000 clones, approximately 90% of them seen once, and the ten largest clones take under 7.5%. Of note for this clone: The sample holds other DNA sequences that translate to the same CDR3.

The sequencing sample was made of blood. The sequence came from a woman between 45 and 65 years old in good health. The J gene is TRBJ1-1, the V gene TRBV2; tentative D call: TRBD1 (6 bases). CDR3 sequence reads: CASSAGEGTEAFF. The CDR3 DNA is TGTGCCAGCAGCGCAGGGGAGGGCACTGAAGCTTTCTTT.